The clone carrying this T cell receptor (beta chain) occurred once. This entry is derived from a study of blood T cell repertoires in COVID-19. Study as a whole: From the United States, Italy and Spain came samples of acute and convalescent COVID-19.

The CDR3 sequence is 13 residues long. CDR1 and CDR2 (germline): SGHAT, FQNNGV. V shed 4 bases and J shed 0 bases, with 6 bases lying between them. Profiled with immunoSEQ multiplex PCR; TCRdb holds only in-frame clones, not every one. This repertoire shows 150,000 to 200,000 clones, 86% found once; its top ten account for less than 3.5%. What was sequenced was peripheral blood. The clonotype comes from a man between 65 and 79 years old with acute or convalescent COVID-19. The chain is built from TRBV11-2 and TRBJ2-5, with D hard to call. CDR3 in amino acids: CASSSTNQETQYF. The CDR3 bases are TGTGCCAGCAGCTCTACGAACCAAGAGACCCAGTACTTC.